This T cell receptor (beta chain) stems from a study of blood T cell repertoires in COVID-19. Looking at the study overall: T cells, B-cell-depleted T cells, or PBMCs supplied cDNA or gDNA.

Cohort allocation depended upon clinical history that participants reported. Individuals in the exposed group had encountered a COVID-19 case within 2 weeks preceding study entry. CDR1 and CDR2 (germline): SGHVS, FNYEAQ. The CDR3 covers 15 residues. V lost 6 bases, J lost 2 bases, and 6 bases stayed unmatched. Per the authors' pipeline: From reference gene primer amplification, estimates of nucleated cell counts were derived. TCRdb's table, derived via immunoSEQ multiplex PCR, lists solely in-frame clones and lacks some. D and trimming come from the DNA, and the V and J calls and clone size come from that table. The sample includes about 150,000 clones, roughly nine tenths seen only once; the top ten take 4%.

The chain is built from TRBV7-6 and TRBJ2-3; 9 bases are shared with TRBD2. The TCR sequence derives from a woman in her thirties or forties who had been exposed to COVID-19. The sequenced material came from PBMCs or T cells enriched from blood (not recorded which). CDR3: CASRPGLALTDTQYF. For the CDR3, the DNA is TGTGCCAGCAGACCAGGACTAGCGCTCACAGATACGCAGTATTTT.